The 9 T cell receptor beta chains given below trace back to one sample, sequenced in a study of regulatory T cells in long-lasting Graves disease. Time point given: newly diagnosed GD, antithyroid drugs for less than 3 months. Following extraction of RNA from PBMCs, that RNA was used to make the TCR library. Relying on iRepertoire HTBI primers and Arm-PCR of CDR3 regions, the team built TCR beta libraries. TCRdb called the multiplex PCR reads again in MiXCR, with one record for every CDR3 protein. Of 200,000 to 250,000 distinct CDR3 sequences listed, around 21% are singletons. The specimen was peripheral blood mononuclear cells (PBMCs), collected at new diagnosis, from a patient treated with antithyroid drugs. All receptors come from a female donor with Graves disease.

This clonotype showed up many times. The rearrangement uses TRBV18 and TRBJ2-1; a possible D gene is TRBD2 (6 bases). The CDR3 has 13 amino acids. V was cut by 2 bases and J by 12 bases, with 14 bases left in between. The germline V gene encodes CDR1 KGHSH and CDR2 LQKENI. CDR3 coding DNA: TGTGCCAGCTCACCAAGGGACTTAGCAGGGCAGTTCTTC. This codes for CASSPRDLAGQFF.

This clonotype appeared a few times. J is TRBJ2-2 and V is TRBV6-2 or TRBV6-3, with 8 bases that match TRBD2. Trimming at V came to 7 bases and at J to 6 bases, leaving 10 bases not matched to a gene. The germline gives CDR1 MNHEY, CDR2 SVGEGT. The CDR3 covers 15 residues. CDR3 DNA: TGTGCCAGCACTCGACTAGCGCGCGCCGCCGGGGAGCTGTTTTTT. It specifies CASTRLARAAGELFF.

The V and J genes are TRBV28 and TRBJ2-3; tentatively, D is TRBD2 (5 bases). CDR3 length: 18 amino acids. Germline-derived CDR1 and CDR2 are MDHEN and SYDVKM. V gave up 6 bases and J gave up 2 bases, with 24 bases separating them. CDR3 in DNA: TGTGCCAGCAGCACCATGGACGGGGTAAATGGGAACACAGATACGCAGTATTTT. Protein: CASSTMDGVNGNTDTQYF.

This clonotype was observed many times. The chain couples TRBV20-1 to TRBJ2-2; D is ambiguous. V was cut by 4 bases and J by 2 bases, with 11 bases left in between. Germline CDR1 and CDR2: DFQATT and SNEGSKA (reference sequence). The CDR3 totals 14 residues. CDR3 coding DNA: TGCAGTGCTAACGCGCCCACAAACACCGGGGAGCTGTTTTTT. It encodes CSANAPTNTGELFF.

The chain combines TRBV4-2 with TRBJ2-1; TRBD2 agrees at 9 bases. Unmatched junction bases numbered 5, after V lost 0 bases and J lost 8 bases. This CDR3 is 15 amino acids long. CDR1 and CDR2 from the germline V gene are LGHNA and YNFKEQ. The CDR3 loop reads CASSQDSLAGYEQFF. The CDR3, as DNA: TGTGCCAGCAGCCAAGATAGCCTAGCGGGATATGAGCAGTTCTTC.

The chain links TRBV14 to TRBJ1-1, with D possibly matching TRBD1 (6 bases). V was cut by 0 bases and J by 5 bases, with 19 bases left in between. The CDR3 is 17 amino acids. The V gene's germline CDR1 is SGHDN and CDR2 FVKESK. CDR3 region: CASSQDFGTRKLTEAFF. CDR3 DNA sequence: TGTGCCAGCAGCCAAGATTTCGGGACACGGAAATTAACTGAAGCTTTCTTT. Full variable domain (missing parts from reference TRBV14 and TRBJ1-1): EAGVTQFPSHSVIEKGQTVTLRCDPISGHDNLYWYRRVMGKEIKFLLHFVKESKQDESGMPNNRFLAERTGGTYSTLKVQPAELEDSGVYFCASSQDFGTRKLTEAFFGQGTRLTVV.

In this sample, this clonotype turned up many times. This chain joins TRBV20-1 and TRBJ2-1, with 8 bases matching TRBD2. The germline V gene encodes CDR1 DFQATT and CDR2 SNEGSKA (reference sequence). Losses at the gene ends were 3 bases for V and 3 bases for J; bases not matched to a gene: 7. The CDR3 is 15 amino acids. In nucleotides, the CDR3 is TGCAGTGCTAGCCCCTTAGCGGGACACTACAATGAGCAGTTCTTC. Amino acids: CSASPLAGHYNEQFF.

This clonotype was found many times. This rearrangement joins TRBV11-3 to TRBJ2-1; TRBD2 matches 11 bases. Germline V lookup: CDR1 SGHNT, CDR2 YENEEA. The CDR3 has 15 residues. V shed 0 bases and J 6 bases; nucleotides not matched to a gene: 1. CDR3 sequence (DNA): TGTGCCAGCAGCTTAGAGGGACTAGCGGCCAATGAGCAGTTCTTC. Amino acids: CASSLEGLAANEQFF.

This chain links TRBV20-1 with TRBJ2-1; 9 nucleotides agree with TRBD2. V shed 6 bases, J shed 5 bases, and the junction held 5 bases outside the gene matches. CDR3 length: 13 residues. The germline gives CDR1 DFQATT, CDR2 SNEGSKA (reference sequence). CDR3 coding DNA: TGCAGTGCCAGCGGGGGGCCGGACAATGAGCAGTTCTTC. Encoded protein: CSASGGPDNEQFF.